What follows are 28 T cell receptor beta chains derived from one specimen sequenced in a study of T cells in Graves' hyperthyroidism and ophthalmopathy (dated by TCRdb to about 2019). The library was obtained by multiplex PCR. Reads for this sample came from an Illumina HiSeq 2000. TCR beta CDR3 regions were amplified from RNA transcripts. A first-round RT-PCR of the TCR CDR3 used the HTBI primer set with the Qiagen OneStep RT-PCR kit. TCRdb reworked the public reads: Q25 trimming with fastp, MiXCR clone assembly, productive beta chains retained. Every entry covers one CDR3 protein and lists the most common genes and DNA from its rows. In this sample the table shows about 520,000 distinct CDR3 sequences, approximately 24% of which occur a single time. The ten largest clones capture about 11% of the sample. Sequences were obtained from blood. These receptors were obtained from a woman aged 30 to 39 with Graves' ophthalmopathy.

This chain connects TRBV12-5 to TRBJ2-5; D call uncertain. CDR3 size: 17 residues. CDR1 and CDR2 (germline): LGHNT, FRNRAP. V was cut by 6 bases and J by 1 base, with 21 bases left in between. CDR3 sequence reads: CASGPSGGQFFQETQYF. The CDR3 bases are TGTGCTAGTGGCCCTAGTGGCGGCCAATTCTTCCAAGAGACCCAGTACTTC.

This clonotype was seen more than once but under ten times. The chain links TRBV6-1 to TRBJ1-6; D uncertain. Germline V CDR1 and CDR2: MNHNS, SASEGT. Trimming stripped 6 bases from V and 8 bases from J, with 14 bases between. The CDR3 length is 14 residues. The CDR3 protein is CASRVSPSDSPLHF. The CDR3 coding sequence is TGTGCCAGCAGGGTGTCACCATCGGATTCACCCCTCCACTTT.

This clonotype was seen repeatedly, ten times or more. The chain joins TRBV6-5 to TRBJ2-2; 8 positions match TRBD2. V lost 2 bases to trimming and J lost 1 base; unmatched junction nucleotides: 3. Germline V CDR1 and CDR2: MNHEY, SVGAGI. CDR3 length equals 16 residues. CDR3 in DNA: TGTGCCAGCAGTTACGGTGCGGGGGGGAACACCGGGGAGCTGTTTTTT. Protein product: CASSYGAGGNTGELFF.

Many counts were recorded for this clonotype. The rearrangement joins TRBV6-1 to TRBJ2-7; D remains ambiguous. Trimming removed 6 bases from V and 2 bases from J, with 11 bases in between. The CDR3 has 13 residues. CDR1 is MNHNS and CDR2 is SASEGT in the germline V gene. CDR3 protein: CASSRWGPYEQYF. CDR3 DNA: TGTGCCAGCAGCCGGTGGGGTCCCTACGAGCAGTACTTC.

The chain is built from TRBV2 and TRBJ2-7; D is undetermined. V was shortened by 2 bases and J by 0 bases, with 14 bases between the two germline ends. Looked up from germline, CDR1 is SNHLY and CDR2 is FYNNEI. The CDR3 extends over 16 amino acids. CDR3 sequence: CASSESPGRTSYEQYF. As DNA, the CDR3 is TGTGCCAGCAGTGAAAGTCCCGGCCGAACCTCCTACGAGCAGTACTTC. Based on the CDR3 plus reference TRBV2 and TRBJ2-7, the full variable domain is EPEVTQTPSHQVTQMGQEVILRCVPISNHLYFYWYRQILGQKVEFLVSFYNNEISEKSEIFDDQFSVERPDGSNFTLKIRSTKLEDSAMYFCASSESPGRTSYEQYFGPGTRLTVT.

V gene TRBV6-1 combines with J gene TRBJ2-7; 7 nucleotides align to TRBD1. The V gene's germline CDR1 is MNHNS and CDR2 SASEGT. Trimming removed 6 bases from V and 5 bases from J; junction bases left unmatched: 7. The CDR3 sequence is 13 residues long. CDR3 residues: CASRRDRDHEQYF. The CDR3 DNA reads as TGTGCCAGCAGGCGCGACAGGGACCACGAGCAGTACTTC.

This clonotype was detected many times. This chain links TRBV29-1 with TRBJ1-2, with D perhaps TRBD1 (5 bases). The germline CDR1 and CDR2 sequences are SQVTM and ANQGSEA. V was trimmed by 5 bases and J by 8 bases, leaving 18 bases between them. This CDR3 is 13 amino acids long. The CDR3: CSVSQSRVEGYTF. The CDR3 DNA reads TGCAGCGTTTCCCAATCCAGGGTGGAGGGCTACACCTTC.

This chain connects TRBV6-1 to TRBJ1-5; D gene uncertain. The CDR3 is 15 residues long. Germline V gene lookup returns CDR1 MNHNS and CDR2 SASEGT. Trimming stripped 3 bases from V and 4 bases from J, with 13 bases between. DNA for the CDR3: TGTGCCAGCAGTGACGAGTACTTTGGGAATCAGCCCCAGCATTTT. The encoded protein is CASSDEYFGNQPQHF.

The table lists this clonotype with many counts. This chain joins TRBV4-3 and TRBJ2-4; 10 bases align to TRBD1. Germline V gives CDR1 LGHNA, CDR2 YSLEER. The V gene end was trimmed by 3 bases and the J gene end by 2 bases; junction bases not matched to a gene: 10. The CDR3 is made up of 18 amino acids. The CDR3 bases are TGCGCCAGCAGCCAGTCCGTCCCGGGACAGGGGTCCAAAAACATTCAGTACTTC. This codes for CASSQSVPGQGSKNIQYF.

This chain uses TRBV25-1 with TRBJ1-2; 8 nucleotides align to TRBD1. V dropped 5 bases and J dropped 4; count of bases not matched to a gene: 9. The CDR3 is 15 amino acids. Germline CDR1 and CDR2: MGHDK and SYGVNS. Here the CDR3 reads CASSSKDRGGYGYTF. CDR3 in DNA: TGTGCCAGCAGTAGCAAAGACAGGGGAGGCTATGGCTACACCTTC.

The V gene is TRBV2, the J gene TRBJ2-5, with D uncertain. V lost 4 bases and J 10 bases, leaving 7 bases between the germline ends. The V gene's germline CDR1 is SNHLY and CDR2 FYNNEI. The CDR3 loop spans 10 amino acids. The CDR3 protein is CASSGFGQYF. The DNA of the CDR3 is TGTGCCAGCAGTGGATTTGGCCAGTACTTC.

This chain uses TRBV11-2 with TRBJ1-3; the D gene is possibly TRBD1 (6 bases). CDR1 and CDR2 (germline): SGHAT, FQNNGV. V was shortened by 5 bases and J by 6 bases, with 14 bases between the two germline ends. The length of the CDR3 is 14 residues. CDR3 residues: CASSMEGGENTIYF. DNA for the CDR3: TGTGCCAGCAGCATGGAGGGGGGCGAAAACACCATATATTTT.

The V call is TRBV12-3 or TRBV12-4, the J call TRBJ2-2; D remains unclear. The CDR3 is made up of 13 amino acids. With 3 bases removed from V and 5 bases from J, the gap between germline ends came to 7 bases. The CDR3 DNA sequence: TGTGCCAGCAGTTTCGTGAGGACCGGGGAGCTGTTTTTT. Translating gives CASSFVRTGELFF.

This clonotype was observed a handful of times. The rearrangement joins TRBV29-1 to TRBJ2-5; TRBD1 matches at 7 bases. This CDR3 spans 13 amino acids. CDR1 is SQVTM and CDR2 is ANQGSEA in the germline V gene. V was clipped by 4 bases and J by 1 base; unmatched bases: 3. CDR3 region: CSVGDRFQETQYF. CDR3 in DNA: TGCAGCGTTGGGGACAGATTCCAAGAGACCCAGTACTTC.

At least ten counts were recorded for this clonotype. This CDR3 is CASSYFVLQSNQPQHF. The CDR3 bases are TGTGCCAGCAGTTACTTCGTGTTACAGAGCAATCAGCCCCAGCATTTT. This chain links TRBV6-2 or TRBV6-3 with TRBJ1-5, with D hard to call. Germline-derived CDR1 and CDR2 are MNHEY and SVGEGT. V shed 1 base and J shed 1 base, with 11 bases lying between them. The CDR3 consists of 16 residues.

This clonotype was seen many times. The CDR3, as DNA: TGTGCCAGCAGTAGGGGACAGGGGGACACTGAAGCTTTCTTT. The encoded protein is CASSRGQGDTEAFF. The chain links TRBV6-1 to TRBJ1-1; 11 bases are a match to TRBD1. CDR1 is MNHNS and CDR2 is SASEGT in the germline V gene. Trimming at V came to 5 bases and at J to 3 bases, leaving 2 bases not matched to a gene. The CDR3 runs 14 residues.

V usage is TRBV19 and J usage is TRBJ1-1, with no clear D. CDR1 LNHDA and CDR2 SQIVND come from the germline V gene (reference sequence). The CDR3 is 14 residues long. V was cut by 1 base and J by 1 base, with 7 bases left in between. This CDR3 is CASSIGRTNTEAFF. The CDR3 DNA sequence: TGTGCCAGTAGTATAGGACGGACGAACACTGAAGCTTTCTTT.

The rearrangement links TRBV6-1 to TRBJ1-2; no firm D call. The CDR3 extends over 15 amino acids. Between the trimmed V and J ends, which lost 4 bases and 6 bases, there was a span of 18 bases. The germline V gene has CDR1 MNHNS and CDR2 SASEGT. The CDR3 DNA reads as TGTGCCAGCAGTGCCCAGACGGCTAGGGAGGATGGCTACACCTTC. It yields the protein CASSAQTAREDGYTF.

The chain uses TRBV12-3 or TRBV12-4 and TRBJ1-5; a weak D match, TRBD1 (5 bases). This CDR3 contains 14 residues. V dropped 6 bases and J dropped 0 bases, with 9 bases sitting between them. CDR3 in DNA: TGTGCCAGCAGGAAGGGGATTAGCAATCAGCCCCAGCATTTT. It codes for CASRKGISNQPQHF.

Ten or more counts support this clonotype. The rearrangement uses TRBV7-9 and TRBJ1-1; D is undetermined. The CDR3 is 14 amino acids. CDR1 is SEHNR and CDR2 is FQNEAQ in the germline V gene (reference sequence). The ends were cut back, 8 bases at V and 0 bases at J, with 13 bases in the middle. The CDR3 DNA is TGTGCCAGCGGGGAGGGTCGTCTGAACACTGAAGCTTTCTTT. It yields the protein CASGEGRLNTEAFF.

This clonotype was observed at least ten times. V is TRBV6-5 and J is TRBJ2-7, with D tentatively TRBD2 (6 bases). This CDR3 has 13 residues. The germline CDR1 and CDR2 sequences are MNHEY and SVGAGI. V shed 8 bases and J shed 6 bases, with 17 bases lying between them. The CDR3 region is CASQLGGLGEQYF. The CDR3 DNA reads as TGTGCCAGCCAGTTGGGGGGTTTGGGCGAGCAGTACTTC.

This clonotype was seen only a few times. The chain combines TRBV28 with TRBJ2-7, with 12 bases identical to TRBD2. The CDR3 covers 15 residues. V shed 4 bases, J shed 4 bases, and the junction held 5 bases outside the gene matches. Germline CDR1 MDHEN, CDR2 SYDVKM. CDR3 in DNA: TGTGCCAGCAGTTCCTTGACTAGCGGGAGATACGAGCAGTACTTC. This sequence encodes CASSSLTSGRYEQYF.

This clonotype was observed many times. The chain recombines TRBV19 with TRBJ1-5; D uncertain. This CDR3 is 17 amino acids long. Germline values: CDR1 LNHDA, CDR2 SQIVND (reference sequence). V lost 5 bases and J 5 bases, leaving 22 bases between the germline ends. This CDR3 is CASSLAPGASLYQPQHF. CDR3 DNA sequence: TGTGCCAGTAGTTTAGCCCCGGGCGCCAGCCTTTATCAGCCCCAGCATTTT.

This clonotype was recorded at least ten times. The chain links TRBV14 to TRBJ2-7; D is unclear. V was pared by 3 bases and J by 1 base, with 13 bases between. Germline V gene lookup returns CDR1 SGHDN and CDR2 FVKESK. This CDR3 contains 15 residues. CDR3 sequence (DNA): TGTGCCAGCAGCCAGGCGCGGACGGAGTCCTACGAGCAGTACTTC. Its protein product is CASSQARTESYEQYF.

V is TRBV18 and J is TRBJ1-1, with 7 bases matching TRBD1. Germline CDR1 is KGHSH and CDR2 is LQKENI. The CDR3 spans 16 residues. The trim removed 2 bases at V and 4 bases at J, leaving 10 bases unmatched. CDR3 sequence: CASSPERGQDCTEAFF. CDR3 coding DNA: TGTGCCAGCTCACCAGAAAGGGGGCAGGATTGCACTGAAGCTTTCTTT.

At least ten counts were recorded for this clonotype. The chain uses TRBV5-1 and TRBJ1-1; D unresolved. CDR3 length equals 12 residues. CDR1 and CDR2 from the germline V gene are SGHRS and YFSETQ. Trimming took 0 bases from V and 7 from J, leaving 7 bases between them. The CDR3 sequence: CASSLAGSEAFF. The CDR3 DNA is TGCGCCAGCAGCTTGGCTGGCAGTGAAGCTTTCTTT.

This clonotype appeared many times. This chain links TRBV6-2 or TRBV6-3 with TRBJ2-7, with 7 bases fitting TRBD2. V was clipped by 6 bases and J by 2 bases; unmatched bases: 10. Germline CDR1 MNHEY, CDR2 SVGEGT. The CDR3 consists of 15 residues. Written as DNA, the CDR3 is TGTGCCAGCAGAACCGGGGGACTACCCCCCTACGAGCAGTACTTC. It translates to CASRTGGLPPYEQYF.

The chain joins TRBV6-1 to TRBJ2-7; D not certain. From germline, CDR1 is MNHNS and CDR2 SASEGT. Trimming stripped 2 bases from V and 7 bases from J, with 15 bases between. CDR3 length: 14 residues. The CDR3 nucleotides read TGTGCCAGCAGTGAACAACACCTCCTGGGGGAGCAGTACTTC. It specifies CASSEQHLLGEQYF.